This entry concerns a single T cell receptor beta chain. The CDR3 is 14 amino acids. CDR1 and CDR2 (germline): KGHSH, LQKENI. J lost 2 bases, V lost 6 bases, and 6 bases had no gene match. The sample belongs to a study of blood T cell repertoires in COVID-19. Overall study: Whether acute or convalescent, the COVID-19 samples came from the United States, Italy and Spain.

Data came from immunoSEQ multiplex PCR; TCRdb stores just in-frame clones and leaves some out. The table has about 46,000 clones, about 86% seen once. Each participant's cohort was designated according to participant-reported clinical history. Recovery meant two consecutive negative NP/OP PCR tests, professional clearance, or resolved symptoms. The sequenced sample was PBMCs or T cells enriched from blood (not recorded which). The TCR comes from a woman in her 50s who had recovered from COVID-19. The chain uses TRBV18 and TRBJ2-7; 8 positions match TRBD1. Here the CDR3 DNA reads TGTGCCAGCTCTCCGGGACAGGCCGCCTACGAGCAGTACTTC. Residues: CASSPGQAAYEQYF.